This paragraph covers one TCR beta chain sequence. The record originates from a study of blood T cell repertoires in COVID-19. Whole-study context: Whether acute or convalescent, the COVID-19 samples came from the United States, Italy and Spain. From T cells, B-cell-depleted T cells, or PBMCs came the material, which was cDNA or gDNA.

The repertoire was sequenced with immunoSEQ multiplex PCR; TCRdb's copy has only in-frame clones and lacks some. The table lists 97,000 or so clones, approximately 82% of them singletons. The TCR was taken from a man between 60 and 75 years old with acute or convalescent COVID-19. Specimen: peripheral blood.

For the CDR3, the DNA is TGTGCCAGCAGCCCCAAACTAGCTCGAGTTGACAATGAGCAGTTCTTC. Its protein product is CASSPKLARVDNEQFF. This chain uses TRBV14 with TRBJ2-1, with TRBD2 as a possible D gene (6 bases). The germline V gene has CDR1 SGHDN and CDR2 FVKESK. V was shortened by 4 bases and J by 5 bases, with 18 bases between the two germline ends. The CDR3 length is 16 residues.